This TCR beta chain appears in the sequencing data of a study of early T cells in non-severe SARS-CoV-2 infection. In the study overall: The study sequenced bulk RNA from unsorted whole blood, with chains unpaired. Study outcomes and limitations: Anti-spike CD8 specificities were favored by VDJdb matching, whose results missed private and CD4 specificities.

Concerning this clonotype itself: The target antigen is unknown.

The germline gives CDR1 GTSNPN, CDR2 SVGIG (reference sequence). The CDR3 spans 14 residues. V dropped 6 bases and J dropped 1 base, with 12 bases sitting between them. Tagging with unique molecular identifiers was applied to individual cDNA molecules. Via MiXCR, TCRdb re-called the 5' RACE reads, giving one row per CDR3 protein. The repertoire consists of some 83,000 distinct CDR3 sequences, with roughly a tenth occurring once and the leading ten covering approximately 8%. This sample comprised whole blood, obtained at baseline. The TCR sequence derives from an adult who was a healthcare worker with PCR-confirmed SARS-CoV-2 infection or an uninfected control (not recorded which). V is TRBV30 and J is TRBJ2-2; tentative D call: TRBD1 (6 bases). The CDR3 reads CACRQDRNTGELFF. In nucleotides, the CDR3 is TGTGCCTGCCGACAGGACAGGAACACCGGGGAGCTGTTTTTT.